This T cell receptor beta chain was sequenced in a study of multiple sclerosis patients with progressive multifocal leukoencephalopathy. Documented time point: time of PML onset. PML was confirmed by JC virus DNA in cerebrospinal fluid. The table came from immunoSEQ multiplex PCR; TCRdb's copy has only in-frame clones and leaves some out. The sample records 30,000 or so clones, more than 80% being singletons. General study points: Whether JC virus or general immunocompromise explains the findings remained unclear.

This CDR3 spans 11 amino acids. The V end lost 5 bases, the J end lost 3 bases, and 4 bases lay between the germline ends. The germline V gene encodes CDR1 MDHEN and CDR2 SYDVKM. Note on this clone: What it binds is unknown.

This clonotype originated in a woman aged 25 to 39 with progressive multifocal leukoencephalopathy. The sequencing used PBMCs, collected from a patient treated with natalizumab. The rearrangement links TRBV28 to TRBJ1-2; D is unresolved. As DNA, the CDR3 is TGTGCCAGCAGTCCACACTATGGCTACACCTTC. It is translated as CASSPHYGYTF.